Following are 16 T cell receptor beta chains from one sample sequenced in a study of cytomegalovirus exposure and HLA in healthy donors. Using immunoSEQ multiplex PCR, the repertoire was profiled, and TCRdb retains in-frame clones only, with some absent. The sample shows about 120,000 clones, around 86% of them seen only once. The sequenced sample consisted of PBMCs. The receptors originated from a man between 18 and 29 years old in good health and CMV-seronegative.

Ten or more counts support this clone. The V call is TRBV7-9, the J call TRBJ2-7, with 7 bases matching TRBD1. The V segment lost 3 bases and the J segment 1 base; nucleotides outside the gene matches: 3. The CDR3 sequence is 14 residues long. Germline values: CDR1 SEHNR, CDR2 FQNEAQ (reference sequence). The CDR3 loop is CASSFGGQSYEQYF. The CDR3 coding sequence is TGTGCCAGCAGCTTTGGGGGACAGTCCTACGAGCAGTACTTC.

This clone was counted only a few times. The CDR3 DNA reads TGTGCCAGCACCCAAAGGACAGGGCGATTCACTGAAGCTTTCTTT. This sequence encodes CASTQRTGRFTEAFF. This chain links TRBV7-2 with TRBJ1-1; 8 bases map to TRBD1. J lost 4 bases, V lost 7 bases, and 11 bases had no gene match. The germline V gene has CDR1 SGHTA and CDR2 FQGNSA. This CDR3 is built from 15 residues.

The chain combines TRBV5-5 with TRBJ2-7, with D tentatively TRBD1 (5 bases). The CDR3 sequence is 13 residues long. The V gene lost 0 bases and the J gene lost 2 bases, with 6 bases spanning the gap. Per germline, CDR1 SGHKS and CDR2 YYEKEE (reference sequence). The CDR3 is CASSLATAYEQYF. The CDR3 DNA is TGTGCCAGCAGCTTGGCGACAGCCTACGAGCAGTACTTC.

This clone showed up just a few times. The chain carries TRBV5-1 and TRBJ2-1; TRBD2 matches 16 bases. Germline V gene sequence: CDR1 SGHRS, CDR2 YFSETQ. This CDR3 has 18 amino acids. The trim removed 4 bases at V and 9 bases at J, leaving 13 bases unmatched. For the CDR3, the DNA is TGCGCCAGCAGCCAGGACCCCGGGACTAGCGGGGGGGCTACTGAGCAGTTCTTC. As protein: CASSQDPGTSGGATEQFF.

Here the CDR3 reads CASSVAAAAYNEQFF. CDR3 nucleotide sequence: TGTGCCAGCAGCGTTGCGGCGGCAGCCTACAATGAGCAGTTCTTC. V and J are TRBV9 and TRBJ2-1; no reliable D call. The germline V gene encodes CDR1 SGDLS and CDR2 YYNGEE. Between the trimmed V and J ends, which lost 2 bases and 2 bases, there was a span of 11 bases. The CDR3 has 15 amino acids.

This chain uses TRBV9 with TRBJ2-1; 9 positions match TRBD2. The CDR3 totals 15 residues. Germline V lookup: CDR1 SGDLS, CDR2 YYNGEE. Germline trimming cut 1 base from V and 9 bases from J; bases unmatched to any gene: 8. Here the CDR3 DNA reads TGTGCCAGCAGCGTAACGGCGGGAGGGCCGTTTGAGCAGTTCTTC. It translates to CASSVTAGGPFEQFF. The full variable domain, in which reference TRBV9 and TRBJ2-1 provide the parts outside the CDR3, is DSGVTQTPKHLITATGQRVTLRCSPRSGDLSVYWYQQSLDQGLQFLIQYYNGEERAKGNILERFSAQQFPDLHSELNLSSLELGDSALYFCASSVTAGGPFEQFFGPGTRLTVL.

This clone was found a few times. CDR3 sequence reads: CASSLTSSYEQYF. CDR3 in DNA: TGCGCCAGCAGCTTGACTAGCTCCTACGAGCAGTACTTC. The chain couples TRBV5-1 to TRBJ2-7; D may be TRBD2 (5 bases). The CDR3 runs to 13 residues. V lost 1 base and J lost 0, with 5 bases in between. Germline CDR1 and CDR2: SGHRS and YFSETQ.

The DNA of the CDR3 is TGTGCCAGCAGCTTGGTTAGCGGGGGGGCCCACGAGCAGTACTTC. Encoded protein: CASSLVSGGAHEQYF. The gene calls are TRBV5-4 and TRBJ2-7, with 11 bases fitting TRBD2. Germline-derived CDR1 and CDR2 are SGHNT and YYREEE (reference sequence). V shed 0 bases, J shed 5 bases, and the junction held 4 bases outside the gene matches. The CDR3 has 15 residues.

The V and J genes are TRBV10-1 and TRBJ2-2; 8 bases are shared with TRBD1. Germline lookup yields CDR1 WNHNN and CDR2 SYGVQD (reference sequence). V dropped 5 bases and J dropped 4; count of bases not matched to a gene: 6. The CDR3 contains 15 residues. The CDR3 loop reads CASSSRDRPTGELFF. The DNA for the CDR3 is TGCGCCAGCAGTTCCCGGGACAGGCCCACCGGGGAGCTGTTTTTT.

The count of this clone is one. The genes are TRBV10-3 and TRBJ2-1, with D unresolved. This CDR3 has 14 residues. Germline CDR1 is ENHRY and CDR2 is SYGVKD. Trimming took 4 bases from V and 0 from J, leaving 7 bases between them. The CDR3 sequence: CAISVTDSYNEQFF. The CDR3 nucleotides are TGTGCCATCAGTGTAACAGACTCCTACAATGAGCAGTTCTTC.

The sample holds one count of this clone. The chain has TRBV5-6 and TRBJ2-7, with 11 bases that match TRBD2. Germline trimming cut 2 bases from V and 4 bases from J; bases unmatched to any gene: 8. The CDR3 consists of 16 residues. Germline V gene data show CDR1 as SGHDT and CDR2 as YYEEEE. CDR3 nucleotides: TGTGCCAGCAGCTTTGGGCTAGCGGGAGGTCTGTACGAGCAGTACTTC. Translated, it gives CASSFGLAGGLYEQYF.

This chain joins TRBV11-2 and TRBJ1-1, with TRBD1 matching over 8 bases. Trimming took 5 bases from V and 5 from J; bases not matched to a gene: 10. Germline CDR1 is SGHAT and CDR2 is FQNNGV. CDR3 length: 15 amino acids. The CDR3 region is CASSARQGRTTEAFF. CDR3 nucleotides: TGTGCCAGCAGCGCTCGACAGGGGAGGACGACTGAAGCTTTCTTT.

The V and J genes are TRBV6-8 and TRBJ2-7; 8 nucleotides align to TRBD1. From germline, CDR1 is MNHGY and CDR2 SAAAGT. The V segment lost 2 bases and the J segment 6 bases; nucleotides outside the gene matches: 3. This CDR3 has 13 amino acids. This chain's CDR3 is CASSYRTGLEQYF. The DNA of the CDR3 is TGTGCCAGCAGTTACCGGACAGGGCTCGAGCAGTACTTC.

V gene TRBV6-5 combines with J gene TRBJ1-2; maybe TRBD1 (5 bases). Between the trimmed V and J ends, which lost 2 bases and 6 bases, there was a span of 16 bases. The length of the CDR3 is 15 residues. Germline V gene sequence: CDR1 MNHEY, CDR2 SVGAGI. The CDR3 DNA is TGTGCCAGCAGTTACCGGAACCCCAAAGGGGATGGCTACACCTTC. Its protein product is CASSYRNPKGDGYTF.

This sequence joins TRBV25-1 and TRBJ2-2; TRBD1 matches at 11 bases. This CDR3 region has 16 residues. CDR1 and CDR2 (germline): MGHDK, SYGVNS. The V gene end was trimmed by 7 bases and the J gene end by 5 bases; junction bases not matched to a gene: 9. Here the CDR3 DNA reads TGTGCCAGCACCGACTGGGGGACAGGGGGTACCGGGGAGCTGTTTTTT. This sequence encodes CASTDWGTGGTGELFF.

This chain joins TRBV30 and TRBJ1-1; TRBD1 matches at 7 bases. The CDR3 runs to 14 residues. From germline, CDR1 is GTSNPN and CDR2 SVGIG (reference sequence). The ends lost 5 bases at V and 5 bases at J; junction bases unmatched: 11. CDR3 protein: CAWGDGTALTEAFF. CDR3 nucleotide sequence: TGTGCCTGGGGAGACGGGACAGCCCTAACTGAAGCTTTCTTT.